This is a list of T cell receptor beta chains from one sample in a study of pediatric ulcerative colitis. Only in-frame clones appear in the TCRdb table, and some are missing; sequencing was by immunoSEQ multiplex PCR. The sample contains some 57,000 clones, 75% to 90% of which appear only once. Sequenced: blood. The receptors derive from a boy between 10 and 17 years old who was a control in a study of pediatric ulcerative colitis. The CDR3 runs from the conserved cysteine through the conserved F or W. A D gene is named only where the DNA matches it firmly. Rows give clone size only sometimes, using once, few, many, or a class for an expanded clone.

d_gene: TRBD1; v_gene: TRBV2; abundance: few; j_gene: TRBJ1-6; CDR3nt: TGTGCCATTTTGGACAGGGGTGATTCACCCCTCCACTTT; CDR3aa: CAILDRGDSPLHF
d_gene: .; v_gene: TRBV6-1; abundance: .; j_gene: TRBJ2-7; CDR3nt: TGTGCCAGCAGTGATTTCCTATTCCAAAGCTCCTACGAGCAGTACTTC; CDR3aa: CASSDFLFQSSYEQYF
d_gene: .; v_gene: TRBV12-5; abundance: .; j_gene: TRBJ2-1; CDR3nt: TGTGCTAGTGGTCCATGGTCCAGCCTCAATGAGCAGTTCTTC; CDR3aa: CASGPWSSLNEQFF
d_gene: .; v_gene: TRBV28; abundance: .; j_gene: TRBJ2-2; CDR3nt: TGTGCCAGCAGTTTCCCAGGAACAGAGCTTAACACCGGGGAGCTGTTTTTT; CDR3aa: CASSFPGTELNTGELFF
d_gene: .; v_gene: TRBV7-9; abundance: .; j_gene: TRBJ1-5; CDR3nt: TGTGCCAGCAGCTTCGCGGGAGTGAGCTTTGGCAATCAGCCCCAGCATTTT; CDR3aa: CASSFAGVSFGNQPQHF
d_gene: .; v_gene: TRBV4-1; abundance: few; j_gene: TRBJ1-5; CDR3nt: TGCGCCAGCAGCCGCTCAGACAGTTCCAATCAGCCCCAGCATTTT; CDR3aa: CASSRSDSSNQPQHF
d_gene: .; v_gene: TRBV28; abundance: .; j_gene: TRBJ1-1; CDR3nt: TGTGTAGTCGGATGGGGCACTGAAGCTTTCTTT; CDR3aa: CVVGWGTEAFF
d_gene: .; v_gene: TRBV6-6; abundance: .; j_gene: TRBJ2-3; CDR3nt: TGTGCCAGCAGCAGACAGGCGAGCACAGATACGCAGTATTTT; CDR3aa: CASSRQASTDTQYF
d_gene: .; v_gene: TRBV7-9; abundance: .; j_gene: TRBJ2-5; CDR3nt: TGTGCCAGCAGCCCCCGGGACGGCCAAGAGACCCAGTACTTC; CDR3aa: CASSPRDGQETQYF
d_gene: .; v_gene: TRBV25-1; abundance: .; j_gene: TRBJ1-2; CDR3nt: TGTGCCAGCAGTGAGAGTTTCAGGTCTCGTGGCTACACCTTC; CDR3aa: CASSESFRSRGYTF
d_gene: .; v_gene: TRBV27; abundance: .; j_gene: TRBJ2-5; CDR3nt: TGTGCCAGCAGTTTTCTCGGGGAACAAGAGACCCAGTACTTC; CDR3aa: CASSFLGEQETQYF
d_gene: .; v_gene: TRBV6-5; abundance: .; j_gene: TRBJ2-6; CDR3nt: TGTGCCAGCAGTTACGGGGTATCTGGGGCCAACGTCCTGACTTTC; CDR3aa: CASSYGVSGANVLTF
d_gene: .; v_gene: TRBV11-2; abundance: few; j_gene: TRBJ1-5; CDR3nt: TGTGCCAGCAGCTTAGGAAGGGGGAACCAGCCCCAGCATTTT; CDR3aa: CASSLGRGNQPQHF
d_gene: TRBD1; v_gene: TRBV7-7; abundance: .; j_gene: TRBJ2-5; CDR3nt: TGTGCTAGCAGCCCGGACAGGGGATTCGAGACCCAGTACTTC; CDR3aa: CASSPDRGFETQYF
d_gene: .; v_gene: TRBV29-1; abundance: .; j_gene: TRBJ2-1; CDR3nt: TGCAGCGTTGAATCAGGACAAAGCTCCTACAATGAGCAGTTCTTC; CDR3aa: CSVESGQSSYNEQFF
d_gene: .; v_gene: TRBV4-3; abundance: .; j_gene: TRBJ2-7; CDR3nt: TGCGCCAGCAGCCGCCACGAGCAGTACTTC; CDR3aa: CASSRHEQYF
d_gene: .; v_gene: TRBV5-4; abundance: .; j_gene: TRBJ1-1; CDR3nt: TGTGCCAGCAGCTTGGCCCGTGATTCCCCTGAAGCTTTCTTT; CDR3aa: CASSLARDSPEAFF
d_gene: .; v_gene: TRBV10-3; abundance: .; j_gene: TRBJ1-1; CDR3nt: TGTGCCTCGTTAAGAGGGGCGCGCACTGAAGCTTTCTTT; CDR3aa: CASLRGARTEAFF
d_gene: .; v_gene: TRBV28; abundance: .; j_gene: TRBJ1-2; CDR3nt: TGTGCCAGCACGGGCAGTATCGATGGCTACACCTTC; CDR3aa: CASTGSIDGYTF
d_gene: TRBD2; v_gene: TRBV5-4; abundance: .; j_gene: TRBJ2-3; CDR3nt: TGTGCCAGCAGCTTGGGGACTAGCGGTATTGTGCATACGCAGTATTTT; CDR3aa: CASSLGTSGIVHTQYF
d_gene: TRBD1; v_gene: TRBV9; abundance: .; j_gene: TRBJ1-2; CDR3nt: TGTGCCAGCAGCGTAGCGACAGGGCGGGCTAACTATGGCTACACCTTC; CDR3aa: CASSVATGRANYGYTF
d_gene: .; v_gene: TRBV9; abundance: .; j_gene: TRBJ2-4; CDR3nt: TGTGCCAGCAGCGTAGAGGGTAGCGGAAAAAACATTCAGTACTTC; CDR3aa: CASSVEGSGKNIQYF
d_gene: TRBD2; v_gene: TRBV2; abundance: .; j_gene: TRBJ2-5; CDR3nt: TGTGCCACCGAGCGGGAGGGCCCGGGAGAGACCCAGTACTTC; CDR3aa: CATEREGPGETQYF
d_gene: .; v_gene: TRBV7-3; abundance: .; j_gene: TRBJ2-7; CDR3nt: TGTGCCAGCAGCTTAACACAGGACTACGAGCAGTACTTC; CDR3aa: CASSLTQDYEQYF
d_gene: .; v_gene: TRBV7-9; abundance: .; j_gene: TRBJ2-2; CDR3nt: TGTGCCAGCAGCTTAGATCCGGACGCAGCGAACACCGGGGAGCTGTTTTTT; CDR3aa: CASSLDPDAANTGELFF
d_gene: .; v_gene: TRBV2; abundance: .; j_gene: TRBJ2-6; CDR3nt: TGTGCCAGCAGCCCAGGGGATTCAGCCAACGTCCTGACTTTC; CDR3aa: CASSPGDSANVLTF
d_gene: .; v_gene: TRBV9; abundance: .; j_gene: TRBJ1-1; CDR3nt: TGTGCCAGCAGCGACCCGCTGGAGGGCGCCACTGAAGCTTTCTTT; CDR3aa: CASSDPLEGATEAFF
d_gene: .; v_gene: TRBV2; abundance: .; j_gene: TRBJ1-1; CDR3nt: TGTGCCAGCAGTGAAATGCAGGGGACTGAAGCTTTCTTT; CDR3aa: CASSEMQGTEAFF
d_gene: .; v_gene: TRBV7-9; abundance: once; j_gene: TRBJ2-2; CDR3nt: TGTGCCAGCAGCGAGGGGCCCGGGGAGCTGTTTTTT; CDR3aa: CASSEGPGELFF